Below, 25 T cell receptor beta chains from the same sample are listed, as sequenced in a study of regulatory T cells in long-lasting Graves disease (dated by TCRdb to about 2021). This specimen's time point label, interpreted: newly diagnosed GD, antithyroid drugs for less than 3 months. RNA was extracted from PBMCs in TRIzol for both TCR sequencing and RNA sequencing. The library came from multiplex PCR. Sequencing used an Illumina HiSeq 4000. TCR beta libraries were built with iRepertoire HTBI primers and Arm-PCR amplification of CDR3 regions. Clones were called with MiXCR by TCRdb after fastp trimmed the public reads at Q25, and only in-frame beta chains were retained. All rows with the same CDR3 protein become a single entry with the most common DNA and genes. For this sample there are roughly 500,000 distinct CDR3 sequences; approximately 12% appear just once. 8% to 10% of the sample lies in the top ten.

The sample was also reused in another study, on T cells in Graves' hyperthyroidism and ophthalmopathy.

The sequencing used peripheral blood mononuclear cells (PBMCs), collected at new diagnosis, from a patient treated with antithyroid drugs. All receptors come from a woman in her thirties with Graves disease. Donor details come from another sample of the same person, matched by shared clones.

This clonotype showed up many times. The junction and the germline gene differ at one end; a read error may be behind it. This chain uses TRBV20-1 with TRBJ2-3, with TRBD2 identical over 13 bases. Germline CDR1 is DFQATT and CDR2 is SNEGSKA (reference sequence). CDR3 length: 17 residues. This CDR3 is CSTSGRAYPMGTDTQYF. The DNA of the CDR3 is TGCAGTACTAGCGGGAGGGCCTACCCAATGGGCACAGATACGCAGTATTTT.

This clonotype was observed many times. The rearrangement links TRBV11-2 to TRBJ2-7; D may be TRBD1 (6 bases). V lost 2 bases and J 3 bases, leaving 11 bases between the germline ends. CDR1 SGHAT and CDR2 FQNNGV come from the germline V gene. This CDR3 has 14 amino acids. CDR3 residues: CASSLTGHDYEQYF. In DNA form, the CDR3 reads TGTGCCAGCAGCTTAACAGGGCATGACTACGAGCAGTACTTC.

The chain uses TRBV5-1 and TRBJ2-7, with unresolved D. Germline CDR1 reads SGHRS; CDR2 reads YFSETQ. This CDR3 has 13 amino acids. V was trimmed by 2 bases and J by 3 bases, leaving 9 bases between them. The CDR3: CASSFGSIYEQYF. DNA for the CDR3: TGCGCCAGCAGCTTCGGTAGTATCTACGAGCAGTACTTC.

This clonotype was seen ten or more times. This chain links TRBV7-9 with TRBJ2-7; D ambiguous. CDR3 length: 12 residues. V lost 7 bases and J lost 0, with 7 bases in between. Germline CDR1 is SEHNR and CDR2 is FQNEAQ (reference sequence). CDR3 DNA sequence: TGTGCCAGCAACTTTACCTCCTACGAGCAGTACTTC. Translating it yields CASNFTSYEQYF.

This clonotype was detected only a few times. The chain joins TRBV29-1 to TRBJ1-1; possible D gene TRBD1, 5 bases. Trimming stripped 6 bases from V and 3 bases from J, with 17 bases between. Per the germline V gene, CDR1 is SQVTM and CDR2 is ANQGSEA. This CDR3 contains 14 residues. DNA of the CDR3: TGCAGCGTCCTCTCCCCTCAGGGCTACACTGAAGCTTTCTTT. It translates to CSVLSPQGYTEAFF.

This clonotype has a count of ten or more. The CDR3 loop is CASSPRTGRAEAFF. CDR3 nucleotide sequence: TGTGCCAGCAGCCCCCGCACAGGGAGGGCTGAAGCTTTCTTT. V and J are TRBV7-2 and TRBJ1-1, with D possibly matching TRBD1 (6 bases). CDR1 SGHTA and CDR2 FQGNSA come from the germline V gene. The V end lost 5 bases, the J end lost 6 bases, and 16 bases lay between the germline ends. This CDR3 comprises 14 residues.

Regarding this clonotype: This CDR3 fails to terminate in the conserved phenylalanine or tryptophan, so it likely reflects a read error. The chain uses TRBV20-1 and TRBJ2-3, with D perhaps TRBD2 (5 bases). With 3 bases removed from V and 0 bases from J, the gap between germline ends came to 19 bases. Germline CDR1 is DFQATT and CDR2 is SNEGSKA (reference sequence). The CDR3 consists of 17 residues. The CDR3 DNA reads TGCAGTGCTAGGGGCATTATTCCGGGATCTAGCACAGATACGCAGTATTTG. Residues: CSARGIIPGSSTDTQYL.

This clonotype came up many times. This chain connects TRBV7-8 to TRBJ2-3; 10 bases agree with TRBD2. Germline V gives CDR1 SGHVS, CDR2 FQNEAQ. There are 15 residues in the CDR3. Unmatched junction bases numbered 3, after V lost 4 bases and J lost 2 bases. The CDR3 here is CASSYLAGDTDTQYF. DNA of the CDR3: TGTGCCAGCAGCTACCTAGCGGGAGACACAGATACGCAGTATTTT.

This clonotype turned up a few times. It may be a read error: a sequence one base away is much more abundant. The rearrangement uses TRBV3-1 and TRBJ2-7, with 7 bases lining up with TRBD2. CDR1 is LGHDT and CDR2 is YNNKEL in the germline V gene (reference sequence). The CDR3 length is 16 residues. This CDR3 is CASNQEEGGAKDEQYF. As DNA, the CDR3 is TGTGCCAGCAACCAAGAGGAGGGAGGGGCGAAGGACGAGCAGTACTTC.

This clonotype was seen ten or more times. As DNA, the CDR3 is TGTGCCAGCAGCTTGAGCCGGGACACCTTCGACGAGCAGTACTTC. Translation gives CASSLSRDTFDEQYF. The rearrangement joins TRBV5-6 to TRBJ2-7, with D maybe TRBD1 (6 bases). Trimming took 1 base from V and 5 from J, leaving 16 bases between them. The CDR3 spans 15 residues. Germline lookup yields CDR1 SGHDT and CDR2 YYEEEE.

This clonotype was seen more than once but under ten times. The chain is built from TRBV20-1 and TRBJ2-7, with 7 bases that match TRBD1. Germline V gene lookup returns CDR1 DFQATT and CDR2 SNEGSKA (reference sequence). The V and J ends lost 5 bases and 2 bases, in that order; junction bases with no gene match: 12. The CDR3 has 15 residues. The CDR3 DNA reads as TGCAGTGCTGAAGGGGGCTCTCATGGACCCTACGAGCAGTACTTC. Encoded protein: CSAEGGSHGPYEQYF.

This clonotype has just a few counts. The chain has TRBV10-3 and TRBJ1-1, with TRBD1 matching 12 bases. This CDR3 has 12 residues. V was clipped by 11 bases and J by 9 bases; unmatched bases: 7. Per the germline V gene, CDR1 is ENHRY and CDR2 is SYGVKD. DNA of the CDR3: TGTGCCGTCTCAGGGACAGGGGGCAAAGCTTTCTTT. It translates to CAVSGTGGKAFF.

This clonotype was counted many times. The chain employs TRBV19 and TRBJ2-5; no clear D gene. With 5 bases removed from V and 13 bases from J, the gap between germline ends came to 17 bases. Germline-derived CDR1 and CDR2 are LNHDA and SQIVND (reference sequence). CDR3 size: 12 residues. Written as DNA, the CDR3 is TGTGCCAGTAGTTCCCCGGGCGGACGTAGGTACTTC. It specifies CASSSPGGRRYF.

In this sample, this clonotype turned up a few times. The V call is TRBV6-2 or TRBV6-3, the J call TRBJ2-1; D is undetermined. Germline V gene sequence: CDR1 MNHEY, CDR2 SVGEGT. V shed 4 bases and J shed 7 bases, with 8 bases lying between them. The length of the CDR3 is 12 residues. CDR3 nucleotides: TGTGCCAGCAGTTCCCGGTGGAATGAGCAGTTCTTC. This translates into CASSSRWNEQFF.

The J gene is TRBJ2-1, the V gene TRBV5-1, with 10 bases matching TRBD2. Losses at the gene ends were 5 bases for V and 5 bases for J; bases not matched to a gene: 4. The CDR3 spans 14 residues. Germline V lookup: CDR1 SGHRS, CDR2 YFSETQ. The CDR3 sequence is CASRPGLADNEQFF. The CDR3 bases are TGCGCCAGCAGGCCAGGACTAGCGGACAATGAGCAGTTCTTC.

In nucleotides, the CDR3 is TGCAGCGTTGAGAAGTGGGCAGGAGGTAATGAAAAACTGTTTTTT. Translation gives CSVEKWAGGNEKLFF. The chain employs TRBV29-1 and TRBJ1-4; no definite D call. Germline CDR1 and CDR2: SQVTM and ANQGSEA. Trimming shortened V by 3 bases and J by 4 bases, and 15 bases separated the two germline ends. The CDR3 runs to 15 residues.

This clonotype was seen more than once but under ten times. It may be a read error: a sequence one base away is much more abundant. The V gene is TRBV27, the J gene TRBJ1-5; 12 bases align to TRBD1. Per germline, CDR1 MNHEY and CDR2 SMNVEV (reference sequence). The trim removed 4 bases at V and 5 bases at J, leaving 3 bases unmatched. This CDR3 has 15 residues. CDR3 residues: CASSSGTGGYQPQHF. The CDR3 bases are TGTGCCAGCAGTTCCGGGACAGGGGGCTATCAGCCCCAGCATTTT.

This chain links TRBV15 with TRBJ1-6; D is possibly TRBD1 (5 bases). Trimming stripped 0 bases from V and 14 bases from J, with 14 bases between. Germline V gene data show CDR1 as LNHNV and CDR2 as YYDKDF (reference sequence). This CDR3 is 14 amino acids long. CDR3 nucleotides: TGTGCCACCAGCAGAGAGGGGGTCCCTACGGCCCTCCACTTT. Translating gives CATSREGVPTALHF.

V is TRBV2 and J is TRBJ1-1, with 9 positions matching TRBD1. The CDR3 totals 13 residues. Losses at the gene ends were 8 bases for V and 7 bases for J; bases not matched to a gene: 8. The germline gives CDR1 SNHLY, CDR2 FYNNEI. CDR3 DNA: TGTGCCAGCCGTTGGGACAGGGATGGTGAAGCTTTCTTT. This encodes CASRWDRDGEAFF.

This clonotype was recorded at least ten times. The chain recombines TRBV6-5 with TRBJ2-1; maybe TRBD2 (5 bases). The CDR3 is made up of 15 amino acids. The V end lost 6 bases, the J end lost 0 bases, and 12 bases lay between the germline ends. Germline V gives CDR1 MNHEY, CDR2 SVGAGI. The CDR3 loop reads CASSYSGSSYNEQFF. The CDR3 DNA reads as TGTGCCAGCAGCTACAGTGGGAGCTCCTACAATGAGCAGTTCTTC.

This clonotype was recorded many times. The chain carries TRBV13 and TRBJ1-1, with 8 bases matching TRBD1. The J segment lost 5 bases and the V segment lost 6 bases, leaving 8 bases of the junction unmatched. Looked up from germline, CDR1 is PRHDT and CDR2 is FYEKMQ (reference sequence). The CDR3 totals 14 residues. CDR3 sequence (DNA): TGTGCCAGCAGATTTGGACAGGGCCGGACTGAAGCTTTCTTT. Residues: CASRFGQGRTEAFF. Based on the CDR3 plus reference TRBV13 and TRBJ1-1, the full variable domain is AAGVIQSPRHLIKEKRETATLKCYPIPRHDTVYWYQQGPGQDPQFLISFYEKMQSDKGSIPDRFSAQQFSDYHSELNMSSLELGDSALYFCASRFGQGRTEAFFGQGTRLTVV.

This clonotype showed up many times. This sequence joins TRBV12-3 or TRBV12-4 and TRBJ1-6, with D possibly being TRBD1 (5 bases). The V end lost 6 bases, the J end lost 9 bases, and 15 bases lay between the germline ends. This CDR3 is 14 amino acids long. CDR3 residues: CASSRQTGGSPLHF. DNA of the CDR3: TGTGCCAGCAGCCGACAGACCGGTGGTTCACCCCTCCACTTT.

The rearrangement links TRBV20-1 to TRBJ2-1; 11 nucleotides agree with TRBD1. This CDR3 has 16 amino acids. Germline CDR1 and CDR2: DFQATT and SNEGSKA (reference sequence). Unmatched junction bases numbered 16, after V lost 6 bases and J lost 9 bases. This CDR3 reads CSANRDRGYLGGEQFF. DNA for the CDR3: TGCAGTGCAAACCGGGACAGGGGGTATCTAGGCGGTGAGCAGTTCTTC.

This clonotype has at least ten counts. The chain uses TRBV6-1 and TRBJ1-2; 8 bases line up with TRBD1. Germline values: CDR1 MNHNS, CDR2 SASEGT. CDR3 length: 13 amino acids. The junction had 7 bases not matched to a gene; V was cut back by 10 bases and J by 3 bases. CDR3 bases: TGTGCCACCAGACAGGGGCTCGACTATGGCTACACCTTC. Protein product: CATRQGLDYGYTF.

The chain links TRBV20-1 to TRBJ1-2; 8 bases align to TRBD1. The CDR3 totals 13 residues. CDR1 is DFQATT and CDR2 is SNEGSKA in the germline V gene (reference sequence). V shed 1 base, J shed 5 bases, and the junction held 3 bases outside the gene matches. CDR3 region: CSARAGGWYGYTF. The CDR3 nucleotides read TGCAGTGCTAGAGCAGGGGGCTGGTATGGCTACACCTTC.